One T cell receptor (beta chain) is described in this entry. The antigen is unknown. This specimen comes from a study of a mutant IDH1 vaccine in newly diagnosed glioma. At the level of the study: Vaccination began 4-6 weeks post radiotherapy alone, or with temozolomide cycles. Before enrollment, the patients had been treated with radiotherapy alone, temozolomide alone, or both together. Most of them had received both. Broader study findings: Pseudoprogression appeared unlinked to shifts in leading peripheral T cell clonotypes.

Indicated time point: week 5, during vaccination. Every single dose of the vaccine, 300 ug of mutant IDH1 20-mer peptide, came with topical imiquimod. This CDR3 is built from 16 residues. CDR1 and CDR2 from the germline V gene are SGHRS and YFSETQ. The junction had 9 bases not matched to a gene; V was cut back by 3 bases and J by 2 bases. Sequenced by immunoSEQ multiplex PCR; TCRdb stores in-frame clones only, minus some. The table records 40,000 or so clones, 75% to 90% of them present only once. The sequencing here drew on PBMCs, taken from a glioma patient whose treatment included an IDH1 peptide vaccine. This clonotype originated in a man between 35 and 55 years old with glioma. The V and J genes are TRBV5-1 and TRBJ1-2; 8 bases match TRBD1. The CDR3, as DNA: TGCGCCAGCAGCTCGCTCGTGAGACAGGGGAACTATGGCTACACCTTC. This gives the protein CASSSLVRQGNYGYTF. The whole variable domain, remainder taken from reference TRBV5-1 and TRBJ1-2, is KAGVTQTPRYLIKTRGQQVTLSCSPISGHRSVSWYQQTPGQGLQFLFEYFSETQRNKGNFPGRFSGRQFSNSRSEMNVSTLELGDSALYLCASSSLVRQGNYGYTFGSGTRLTVV.